The clone carrying this T cell receptor beta chain was found once. This entry is derived from a study of shared T cell receptors in the human thymus. Germline-derived CDR1 and CDR2 are LNHNV and YYDKDF (reference sequence). The CDR3 runs to 18 residues. V gave up 0 bases and J gave up 0 bases, with 15 bases separating them. TCRdb's table, derived via immunoSEQ multiplex PCR, lists solely in-frame clones and lacks some. Of about 380,000 clones in the sample, approximately 95% were seen once. The chain employs TRBV15 and TRBJ2-1; D possibly corresponds to TRBD1 (6 bases). Material: thymocytes. The sequence was obtained from a human donor. CDR3 DNA: TGTGCCACCAGCAGAGACCAAGGACAGAGAACCTCCTACAATGAGCAGTTCTTC. Its protein product is CATSRDQGQRTSYNEQFF.